This T cell receptor (beta chain) derives from a study of post-analysis software for immune sequencing data. TCR beta libraries were prepared from cDNA with unique molecular identifiers. Each CDR3 protein gets one entry after TCRdb re-called the PCR reads with MiXCR. The sample has around 190,000 distinct CDR3 sequences; over 25% are singletons. The germline gives CDR1 DFQATT, CDR2 SNEGSKA (reference sequence). The CDR3 length is 13 residues. With 1 base clipped from V and 6 bases from J, the junction kept 4 bases outside the gene matches. The table lists this clonotype with a few counts. As yet, its antigen is unknown. Study observations and caveats: Patients carried roughly 5 TRBV segments more frequently than controls did, and TRBV5-6, TRBV5-1 and TRBV20-1 were among them.

This sequence joins TRBV20-1 and TRBJ1-1; 8 bases match TRBD1. Sequencing was carried out using blood. This TCR was sampled from a girl aged 2-17 years with multiple sclerosis. CDR3 region: CSARGRGRAEAFF. The DNA for the CDR3 is TGCAGTGCTAGAGGCAGGGGGCGCGCTGAAGCTTTCTTT.